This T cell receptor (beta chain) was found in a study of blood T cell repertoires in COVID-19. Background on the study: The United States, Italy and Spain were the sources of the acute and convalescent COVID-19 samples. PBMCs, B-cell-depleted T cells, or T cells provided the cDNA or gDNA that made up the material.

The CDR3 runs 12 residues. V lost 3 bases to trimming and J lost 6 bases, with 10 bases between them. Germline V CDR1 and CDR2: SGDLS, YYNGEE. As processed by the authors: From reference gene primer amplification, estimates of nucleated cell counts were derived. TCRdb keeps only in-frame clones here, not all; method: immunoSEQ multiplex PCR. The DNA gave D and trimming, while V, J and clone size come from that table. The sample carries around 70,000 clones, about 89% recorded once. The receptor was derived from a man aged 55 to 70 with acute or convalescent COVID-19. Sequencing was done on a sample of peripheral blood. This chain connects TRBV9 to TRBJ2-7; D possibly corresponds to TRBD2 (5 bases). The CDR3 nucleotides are TGTGCCAGCAGCGAGGACGCGGGCGAGCAGTACTTC. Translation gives CASSEDAGEQYF.